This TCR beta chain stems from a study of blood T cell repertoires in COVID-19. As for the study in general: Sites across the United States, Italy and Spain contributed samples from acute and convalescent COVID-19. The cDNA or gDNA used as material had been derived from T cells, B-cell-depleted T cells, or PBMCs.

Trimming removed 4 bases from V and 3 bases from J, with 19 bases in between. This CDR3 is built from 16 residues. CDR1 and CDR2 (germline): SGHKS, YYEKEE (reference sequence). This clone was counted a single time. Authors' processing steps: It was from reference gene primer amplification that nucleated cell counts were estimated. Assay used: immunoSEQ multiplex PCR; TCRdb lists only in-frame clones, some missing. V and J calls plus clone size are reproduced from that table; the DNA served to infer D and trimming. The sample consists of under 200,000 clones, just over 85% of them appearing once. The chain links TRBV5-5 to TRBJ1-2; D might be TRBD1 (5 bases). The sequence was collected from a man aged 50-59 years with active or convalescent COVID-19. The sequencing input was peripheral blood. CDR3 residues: CASSPGLLLSDYGYTF. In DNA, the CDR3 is TGTGCCAGCAGCCCGGGACTCCTTTTGTCGGACTATGGCTACACCTTC.